The 11 T cell receptor beta chains in this list originate from one sample, sequenced in a study of identical twins. MiXCR, applied by TCRdb to the 5' RACE reads, yields one record per CDR3 protein. Of about 280,000 distinct CDR3 sequences in the sample, roughly 8.6% were seen once. The sample also formed part of further work on yellow fever vaccine responses in identical twins.

Sequences were obtained from memory (CD45RO+) T cells sorted from blood. These receptors were collected from a woman between 18 and 29 years old in good health.

The V call is TRBV5-4, the J call TRBJ2-1; 12 bases match TRBD1. CDR1 and CDR2 from the germline V gene are SGHNT and YYREEE (reference sequence). V gave up 1 base and J gave up 0 bases; unmatched junction bases: 8. The CDR3 has 19 residues. DNA of the CDR3: TGTGCCAGCAGCTTGTTGGGACAGGGGGCTGCGAGCTCCTACAATGAGCAGTTCTTC. This codes for CASSLLGQGAASSYNEQFF.

The sample holds a few counts of this clonotype. The rearrangement links TRBV12-3 or TRBV12-4 to TRBJ1-2; D is uncertain. The CDR3 sequence is 14 residues long. The germline V and J ends were trimmed by 3 bases and 4 bases, with 12 bases remaining between them. CDR3 sequence: CASSLRQTTYGYTF. The CDR3 region has the DNA TGTGCCAGCAGTTTGAGGCAGACCACCTATGGCTACACCTTC.

This clonotype came up once. The CDR3, as DNA: TGCGCCAGCAGCTTGAGGCCGGGACTAGCGGGATATGGCAGCTCCTACGAGCAGTACTTC. It specifies CASSLRPGLAGYGSSYEQYF. The J gene is TRBJ2-7, the V gene TRBV5-1; 13 bases agree with TRBD2. The CDR3 sequence is 20 residues long. Germline V gene lookup returns CDR1 SGHRS and CDR2 YFSETQ. V lost 1 base to trimming and J lost 0 bases; unmatched junction nucleotides: 13. The variable domain in full, with the rest retrieved from reference TRBV5-1 and TRBJ2-7, is KAGVTQTPRYLIKTRGQQVTLSCSPISGHRSVSWYQQTPGQGLQFLFEYFSETQRNKGNFPGRFSGRQFSNSRSEMNVSTLELGDSALYLCASSLRPGLAGYGSSYEQYFGPGTRLTVT.

In its sample, this clonotype was seen a few times. The chain is built from TRBV19 and TRBJ2-1; D perhaps matches TRBD2 (5 bases). Trimming pared 4 bases from V and 9 bases from J, leaving 13 bases between. Germline V gene sequence: CDR1 LNHDA, CDR2 SQIVND (reference sequence). The CDR3 has 13 residues. The CDR3 sequence: CASSRQRTLEQFF. In DNA, the CDR3 is TGTGCCAGTAGTAGACAAAGGACTCTTGAGCAGTTCTTC.

This clonotype was observed at least ten times. The rearrangement uses TRBV10-3 and TRBJ1-3, with TRBD1 matching over 8 bases. The junction had 4 bases not matched to a gene; V was cut back by 8 bases and J by 4 bases. The CDR3 runs to 13 residues. Germline V lookup: CDR1 ENHRY, CDR2 SYGVKD. The CDR3 nucleotides read TGTGCCATCGAGGACAGGGAAGGAAACACCATATATTTT. Translating it yields CAIEDREGNTIYF.

This clonotype was observed at least ten times. The gene calls are TRBV29-1 and TRBJ2-5; TRBD2 is a possible D gene (6 bases). CDR1 is SQVTM and CDR2 is ANQGSEA in the germline V gene. The CDR3 sequence is 14 residues long. Between the trimmed V and J ends, which lost 4 bases and 4 bases, there was a span of 16 bases. This chain's CDR3 is CSVVLGGMGETQYF. CDR3 sequence (DNA): TGCAGCGTTGTTTTGGGCGGGATGGGAGAGACCCAGTACTTC.

This clonotype was detected a few times. This chain connects TRBV20-1 to TRBJ2-1; D uncertain. V lost 6 bases, J lost 5 bases, and 11 bases lay in between. CDR1 DFQATT and CDR2 SNEGSKA come from the germline V gene (reference sequence). This CDR3 region has 12 residues. This CDR3 reads CSARTADNEQFF. The CDR3 nucleotides read TGCAGTGCCAGGACGGCGGACAATGAGCAGTTCTTC.

At least ten counts were recorded for this clonotype. V and J are TRBV15 and TRBJ2-5, with 8 positions matching TRBD2. Germline-derived CDR1 and CDR2 are LNHNV and YYDKDF (reference sequence). The CDR3 spans 14 residues. Trimming at V came to 6 bases and at J to 5 bases, leaving 8 bases not matched to a gene. The CDR3 spells CATRIGGGTETQYF. The CDR3 coding sequence is TGTGCCACCAGAATCGGGGGGGGAACTGAGACCCAGTACTTC.

In its sample, this clonotype was seen many times. The chain uses TRBV7-2 and TRBJ2-1; weak D call: TRBD2 (5 bases). CDR1 is SGHTA, CDR2 FQGNSA, per germline. There are 15 residues in the CDR3. Trimming stripped 1 base from V and 7 bases from J, with 14 bases between. Here the CDR3 reads CASSLGSSWLNEQFF. DNA for the CDR3: TGTGCCAGCAGCTTAGGGTCTAGCTGGTTGAATGAGCAGTTCTTC.

This clonotype was counted only a few times. The chain has TRBV28 and TRBJ1-5, with 8 bases identical to TRBD1. The V segment lost 10 bases and the J segment 3 bases; nucleotides outside the gene matches: 11. CDR1 and CDR2 (germline): MDHEN, SYDVKM. The CDR3 runs to 15 residues. The CDR3 reads CAIQDRGRNNQPQHF. The CDR3 bases are TGTGCCATTCAAGACAGGGGCCGAAACAATCAGCCCCAGCATTTT.

This rearrangement joins TRBV5-6 to TRBJ2-5; D is perhaps TRBD1 (5 bases). V was trimmed by 7 bases and J by 4 bases, leaving 14 bases between them. The germline V gene has CDR1 SGHDT and CDR2 YYEEEE. CDR3 length: 13 amino acids. The CDR3 DNA follows: TGTGCCAGCGATTCAAGGGGCGGAGAGACCCAGTACTTC. This gives the protein CASDSRGGETQYF.